Reported below is one T cell receptor (beta chain). Which antigen it targets is not known. Its ends do not fully match the called genes, so a read error is possible. Genomic DNA was isolated from the sorted cells so that the TCRbeta CDR3 region could be sequenced. TCRbeta CDR3 regions were sequenced using the immunoSEQ Assay. This is the immuneACCESS table as TCRdb keeps it, with only in-frame sequences that have V and J called. A part of the clones is gone; compared with another copy, unresolved V genes explain less than half, and the rest is unexplained. The table for this sample lists approximately 58,000 clones; over 75% of them were counted only once. The ten most abundant clones make up 3% to 3.5% of the sample. This sample is drawn from a study of OX40 agonist ivuxolimab in advanced cancers. Concerning the study at large: Ivuxolimab was a fully human IgG2 agonistic monoclonal antibody targeting the costimulatory receptor OX40 (CD134). Of the roughly 51 patients in dose escalation, about 20 had hepatocellular carcinoma, roughly 15 had melanoma, 9 had renal cell carcinoma and 9 had head and neck cancer. Peripheral TCRbeta sequencing was intended to test whether TCR sequence diversity was altered and clonal T-cell expansion was caused by ivuxolimab. Intravenous ivuxolimab was administered to patients every 2 weeks at six dose levels: 0.01, 0.1, 0.3, 1.5, 3 and 10 mg/kg. The monotherapy dose-escalation portion (N of about 47 patients) of the phase I ivuxolimab trial is reported in the paper. Partial responses were achieved by three dose-escalation patients, of whom one had hepatocellular carcinoma and two had cutaneous melanoma. Prior anti-PD-1, anti-PD-L1 or anti-CTLA-4 therapy was permitted, and approximately 41% of dose-escalation patients had received checkpoint inhibitors. In the dose-escalation cohort, 70% to 85% of patients were male, and the mean age was around 65 years with a range of roughly 23 to 79. Here is what the overall study found, with its caveats: Partial responders in the 0.1-3.0 mg/kg groups had among the lowest normalized peripheral clonal expansion, especially among CD8+ T cells. Antigen specificity was not determined for the clonally expanded peripheral T cells. Low levels of normalized T-cell clonal expansion were also seen in some patients who did not respond. After ivuxolimab, CD8+ T cells had more expanded clones than CD4+ T cells on average. Clonal expansion of both CD4+ and CD8+ blood T cells was observed from baseline to week 6 at doses 0.1 to 3.0 mg/kg.

The trial excluded patients who had a history of autoimmune disease or who were on systemic immunosuppression. Peripheral blood for TCR sequencing was collected from all dose cohorts at baseline, on cycle 4 day 1, and on cycle 7 day 1. Samples came from an open-label, multicenter, first-in-human phase I dose-escalation trial of ivuxolimab. Adults with locally advanced or metastatic melanoma, renal cell, hepatocellular, or head and neck squamous cell carcinoma were enrolled in the trial. Before TCR sequencing, CD4+ and CD8+ T cells were separately sorted from peripheral blood. Reading the germline V gene gives CDR1 SGHDT and CDR2 YYEEEE. The CDR3 spans 12 residues, from the cysteine through the phenylalanine. The kept DNA is CDR3 alone, 36 bases in frame from the first base.

This chain joins TRBV5-6 to TRBJ1-2; tentative D gene TRBD1, with 5 bases matching. This sequence originates from an adult with an advanced solid tumor such as melanoma, head and neck, liver or kidney cancer. Sequences were derived from CD4+ or CD8+ T cells sorted from blood, sampled in a trial of the OX40 agonist ivuxolimab. The CDR3 loop reads CASSWAGRTWAF. The sequence in DNA is TGTGCCAGCAGCTGGGCAGGGAGGACTTGGGCCTTC.